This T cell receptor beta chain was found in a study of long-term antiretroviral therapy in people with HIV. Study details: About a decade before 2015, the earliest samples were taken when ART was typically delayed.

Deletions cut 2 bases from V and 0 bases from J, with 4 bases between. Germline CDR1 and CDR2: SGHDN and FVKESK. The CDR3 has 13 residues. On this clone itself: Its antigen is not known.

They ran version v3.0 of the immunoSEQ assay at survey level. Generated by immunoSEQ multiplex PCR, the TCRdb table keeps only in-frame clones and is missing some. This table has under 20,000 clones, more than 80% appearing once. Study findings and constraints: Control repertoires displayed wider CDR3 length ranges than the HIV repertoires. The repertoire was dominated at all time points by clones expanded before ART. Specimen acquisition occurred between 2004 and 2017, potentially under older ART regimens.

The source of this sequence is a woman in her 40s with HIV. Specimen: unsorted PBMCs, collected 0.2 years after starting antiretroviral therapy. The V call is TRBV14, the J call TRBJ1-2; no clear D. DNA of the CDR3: TGTGCCAGCAGCCAAAGGGCTAACTATGGCTACACCTTC. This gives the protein CASSQRANYGYTF.